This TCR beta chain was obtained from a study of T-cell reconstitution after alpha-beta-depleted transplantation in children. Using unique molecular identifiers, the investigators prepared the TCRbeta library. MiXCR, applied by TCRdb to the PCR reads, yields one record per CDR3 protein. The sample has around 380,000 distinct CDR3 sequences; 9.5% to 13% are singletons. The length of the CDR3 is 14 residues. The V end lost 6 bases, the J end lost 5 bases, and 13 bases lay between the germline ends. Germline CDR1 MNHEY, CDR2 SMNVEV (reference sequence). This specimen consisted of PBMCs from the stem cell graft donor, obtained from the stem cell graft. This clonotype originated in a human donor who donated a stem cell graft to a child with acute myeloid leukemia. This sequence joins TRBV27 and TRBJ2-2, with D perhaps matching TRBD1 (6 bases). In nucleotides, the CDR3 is TGTGCCAGCAGGCCGGGACAAGCGACCGGGGAGCTGTTTTTT. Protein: CASRPGQATGELFF.